This is a list of T cell receptor beta chains from one sample in a study of T cells in localized non-small cell lung cancer. The data were produced by immunoSEQ multiplex PCR, yet TCRdb's version contains in-frame clones alone and is incomplete. The sample carries over 20,000 clones, 80% to 95% recorded once. Here the sequenced sample was peripheral blood, taken before any cancer treatment. These receptors were collected from a female donor older than 55 with stage II squamous cell lung carcinoma. Each CDR3 is given with its conserved first and last residue. The D gene is left open where the match is weak. Expanded clones get a size class; other rows say once, few or many, or leave the size out.

size,D,V,J,CDR3,DNA
once,-,TRBV2,TRBJ2-1,CASSGGGAYNEQFF,TGTGCCAGCAGTGGTGGCGGAGCCTACAATGAGCAGTTCTTC
-,TRBD2,TRBV10-3,TRBJ2-1,CAISNSGVSYNEQFF,TGTGCCATCAGCAATAGCGGGGTCTCCTACAATGAGCAGTTCTTC
-,-,TRBV11-2,TRBJ2-1,CASSPLRGPHEQFF,TGTGCCAGCAGCCCCCTACGGGGGCCACATGAGCAGTTCTTC
few,-,TRBV6-5,TRBJ1-1,CASSYGGTEAFF,TGTGCCAGCAGTTACGGGGGGACTGAAGCTTTCTTT
-,TRBD1,TRBV28,TRBJ1-4,CASSRQGGKLFF,TGTGCCAGCAGTCGACAGGGGGGAAAACTGTTTTTT
-,TRBD2,TRBV29-1,TRBJ2-3,CSVAPGLARTDTQYF,TGCAGCGTTGCACCGGGACTAGCACGCACAGATACGCAGTATTTT
-,TRBD2,TRBV6-6,TRBJ2-7,CASSYSRAGSYEQYF,TGTGCCAGCAGTTACTCGAGAGCGGGAAGCTACGAGCAGTACTTC
-,-,TRBV7-7,TRBJ2-3,CASRSTGYTQYF,TGTGCTAGCAGGTCAACCGGATATACGCAGTATTTT
-,TRBD1,TRBV27,TRBJ2-2,CASSQTGGAYTGELFF,TGTGCCAGCAGCCAGACAGGGGGGGCTTACACCGGGGAGCTGTTTTTT
-,TRBD2,TRBV5-6,TRBJ2-2,CASSFGSSGFTGELFF,TGTGCCAGCAGCTTTGGTTCTAGCGGATTCACCGGGGAGCTGTTTTTT
-,-,TRBV11-2,TRBJ1-5,CASSLYGNQPQHF,TGTGCCAGCAGCTTATACGGAAATCAGCCCCAGCATTTT
-,-,TRBV7-7,TRBJ2-1,CASSLGRGGTEQFF,TGTGCTAGCAGCTTAGGTAGGGGGGGCACTGAGCAGTTCTTC
-,-,TRBV11-2,TRBJ1-2,CASSLERHSYGYTF,TGTGCCAGCAGCTTAGAACGGCATAGCTATGGCTACACCTTC
-,-,TRBV28,TRBJ1-2,CASSLTGLTGNYGYTF,TGTGCCAGCAGTTTAACAGGCCTGACAGGAAACTATGGCTACACCTTC
-,-,TRBV29-1,TRBJ1-2,CSVLDKEEYGYTF,TGCAGCGTTTTGGACAAGGAGGAGTACGGCTACACCTTC
-,-,TRBV5-1,TRBJ1-6,CASSLGQMDPLHF,TGCGCCAGCAGCTTGGGACAGATGGACCCCCTCCACTTT
once,TRBD2,TRBV5-1,TRBJ2-1,CASSSRSSGASYNEQFF,TGCGCCAGCAGCAGCCGCTCTAGCGGGGCGTCCTACAATGAGCAGTTCTTC
-,TRBD1,TRBV6-6,TRBJ1-4,CASSWDRGNEKLFF,TGTGCCAGCAGTTGGGACAGGGGCAATGAAAAACTGTTTTTT
-,-,TRBV4-2,TRBJ1-2,CASRQGGGYTF,TGTGCCAGCAGACAGGGAGGTGGCTACACCTTC
-,-,TRBV11-2,TRBJ1-1,CASSFEGTEAFF,TGTGCCAGCAGCTTTGAGGGGACTGAAGCTTTCTTT
-,-,TRBV6-5,TRBJ1-2,CASSTGSHYGYTF,TGTGCCAGCTCCACCGGGTCCCACTATGGCTACACCTTC
-,TRBD2,TRBV4-1,TRBJ2-4,CASSQYFSGGAKNIQYF,TGCGCCAGCAGCCAATATTTTAGCGGGGGGGCCAAAAACATTCAGTACTTC
-,TRBD2,TRBV5-6,TRBJ2-7,CASSKTGTSGAYEQYF,TGTGCCAGCAGCAAAACCGGGACTAGCGGCGCCTACGAGCAGTACTTC
-,-,TRBV5-1,TRBJ1-1,CASSSLTGGGTEAFF,TGCGCCAGCAGCTCCCTCACGGGGGGGGGCACTGAAGCTTTCTTT
-,-,TRBV25-1,TRBJ1-2,CASAPSGIYGYTF,TGTGCCAGCGCCCCTTCAGGGATCTATGGCTACACCTTC
-,-,TRBV7-9,TRBJ1-1,CASSWTSTAFF,TGTGCCAGCAGCTGGACGAGCACAGCTTTCTTT
-,TRBD1,TRBV28,TRBJ1-6,CASRPRTGAHSPLHF,TGTGCCAGCAGACCTCGGACAGGGGCACATTCACCCCTCCACTTT
-,TRBD2,TRBV2,TRBJ2-3,CASRIAGGPTDTQYF,TGTGCCAGCAGGATAGCGGGAGGGCCCACAGATACGCAGTATTTT
-,-,TRBV10-3,TRBJ1-1,CASREGLNTEAFF,TGTGCCAGCCGGGAGGGGCTGAACACTGAAGCTTTCTTT
few,-,TRBV12-5,TRBJ2-1,CASGMSVLYGYNEQFF,TGTGCTAGTGGTATGTCGGTCCTCTACGGCTACAATGAGCAGTTCTTC
-,-,TRBV30,TRBJ1-2,CAWFWGAGGYTF,TGTGCCTGGTTTTGGGGCGCCGGGGGCTACACCTTC
-,-,TRBV5-4,TRBJ2-1,CASSLEAVSYNEQFF,TGTGCCAGCAGCTTGGAGGCCGTCTCCTACAATGAGCAGTTCTTC
once,-,TRBV18,TRBJ2-5,CASSPPALDSAAQYF,TGTGCCAGCTCACCACCGGCGCTCGACAGTGCGGCCCAGTACTTC
-,-,TRBV5-4,TRBJ2-7,CASSLDPRTYEQYF,TGTGCCAGCAGCTTGGACCCCCGGACCTACGAGCAGTACTTC
-,-,TRBV11-2,TRBJ2-7,CASSLVPGATGEQYF,TGTGCCAGCAGCTTAGTGCCAGGGGCGACGGGCGAGCAGTACTTC
-,-,TRBV7-2,TRBJ1-4,CASSLVEGGEKLFF,TGTGCCAGCAGCTTAGTAGAGGGCGGTGAAAAACTGTTTTTT
few,-,TRBV30,TRBJ1-5,CAWSVQSNQPQHF,TGTGCCTGGAGTGTACAGAGCAATCAGCCCCAGCATTTT
-,-,TRBV2,TRBJ2-6,CASSATSGANVLTF,TGTGCCAGCAGTGCCACGTCCGGGGCCAACGTCCTGACTTTC
-,-,TRBV28,TRBJ1-4,CASSPISYSAATNEKLFF,TGTGCCAGCAGCCCTATTTCATACTCGGCCGCAACTAATGAAAAACTGTTTTTT
-,-,TRBV27,TRBJ2-7,CATKAGSTRIYEQYF,TGTGCCACCAAGGCGGGGTCTACGAGAATCTACGAGCAGTACTTC
few,-,TRBV5-1,TRBJ1-2,CASSLESTNYGYTF,TGCGCCAGCAGCTTGGAAAGCACTAACTATGGCTACACCTTC
-,TRBD2,TRBV9,TRBJ2-5,CASILGGNF,TGTGCCAGCATATTGGGAGGGAACTTC
-,-,TRBV7-3,TRBJ2-7,CASSLVTRFYEQYF,TGTGCCAGCAGCTTAGTTACAAGATTCTACGAGCAGTACTTC
-,-,TRBV2,TRBJ1-4,CASSVSGRGEKLFF,TGTGCCAGCAGTGTATCGGGGAGAGGTGAAAAACTGTTTTTT